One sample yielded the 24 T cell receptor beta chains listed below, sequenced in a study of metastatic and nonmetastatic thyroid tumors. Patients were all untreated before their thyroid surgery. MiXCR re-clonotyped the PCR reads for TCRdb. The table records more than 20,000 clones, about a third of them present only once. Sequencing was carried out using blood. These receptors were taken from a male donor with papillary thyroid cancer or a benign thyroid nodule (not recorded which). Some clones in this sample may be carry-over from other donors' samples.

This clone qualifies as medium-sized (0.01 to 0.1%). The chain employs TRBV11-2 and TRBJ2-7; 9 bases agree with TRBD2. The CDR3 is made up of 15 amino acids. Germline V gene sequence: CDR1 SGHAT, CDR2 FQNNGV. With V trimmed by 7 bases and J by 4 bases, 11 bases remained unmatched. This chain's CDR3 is CASTDSGSDSYEQYF. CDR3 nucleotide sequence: TGTGCCAGCACCGATAGCGGGAGTGATTCATACGAGCAGTACTTC.

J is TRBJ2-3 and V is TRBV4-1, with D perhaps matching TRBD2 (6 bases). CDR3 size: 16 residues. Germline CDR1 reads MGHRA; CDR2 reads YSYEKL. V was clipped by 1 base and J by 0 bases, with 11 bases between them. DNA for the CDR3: TGCGCCAGCAGCCAAGGACCCGGGACTAGCACAGATACGCAGTATTTT. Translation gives CASSQGPGTSTDTQYF.

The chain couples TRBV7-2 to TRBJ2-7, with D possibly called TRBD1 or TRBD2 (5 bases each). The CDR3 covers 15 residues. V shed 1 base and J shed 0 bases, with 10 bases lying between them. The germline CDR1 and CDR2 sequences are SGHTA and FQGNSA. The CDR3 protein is CASSLDEGSSYEQYF. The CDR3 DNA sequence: TGTGCCAGCAGCTTAGACGAGGGGAGCTCCTACGAGCAGTACTTC.

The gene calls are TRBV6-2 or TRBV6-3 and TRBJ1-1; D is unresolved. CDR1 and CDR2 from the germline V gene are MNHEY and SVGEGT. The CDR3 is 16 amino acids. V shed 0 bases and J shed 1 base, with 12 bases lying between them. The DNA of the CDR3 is TGTGCCAGCAGTTACTCGATTGTTTATGGGAACACTGAAGCTTTCTTT. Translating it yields CASSYSIVYGNTEAFF.

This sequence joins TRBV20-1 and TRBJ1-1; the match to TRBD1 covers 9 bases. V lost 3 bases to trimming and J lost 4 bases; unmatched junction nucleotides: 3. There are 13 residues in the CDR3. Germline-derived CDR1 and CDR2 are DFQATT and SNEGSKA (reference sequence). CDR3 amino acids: CSASKTGGTEAFF. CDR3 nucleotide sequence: TGCAGTGCTAGCAAGACAGGGGGCACTGAAGCTTTCTTT.

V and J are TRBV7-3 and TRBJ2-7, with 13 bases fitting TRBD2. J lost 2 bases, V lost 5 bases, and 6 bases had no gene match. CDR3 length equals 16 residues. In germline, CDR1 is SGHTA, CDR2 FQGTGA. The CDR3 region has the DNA TGTGCCAGCAGCCAGGAGGGGACTAGCGGGGCCTACGAGCAGTACTTC. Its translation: CASSQEGTSGAYEQYF.

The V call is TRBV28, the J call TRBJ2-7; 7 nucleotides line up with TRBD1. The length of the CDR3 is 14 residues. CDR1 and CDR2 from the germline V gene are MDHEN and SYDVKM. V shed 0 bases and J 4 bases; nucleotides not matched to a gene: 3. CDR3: CASSLWAGGYEQYF. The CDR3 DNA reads TGTGCCAGCAGTTTATGGGCAGGGGGATACGAGCAGTACTTC.

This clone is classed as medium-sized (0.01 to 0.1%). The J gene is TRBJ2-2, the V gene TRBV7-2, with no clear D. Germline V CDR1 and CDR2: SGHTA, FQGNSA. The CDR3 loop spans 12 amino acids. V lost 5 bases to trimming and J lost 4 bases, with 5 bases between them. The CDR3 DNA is TGTGCCAGCAGCATTAGCACCGGGGAGCTGTTTTTT. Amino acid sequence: CASSISTGELFF.

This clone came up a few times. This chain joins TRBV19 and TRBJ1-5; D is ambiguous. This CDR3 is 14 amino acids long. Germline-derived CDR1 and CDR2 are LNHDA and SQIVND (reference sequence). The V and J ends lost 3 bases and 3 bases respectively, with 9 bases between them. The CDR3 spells CASSIRADNQPQHF. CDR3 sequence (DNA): TGTGCCAGTAGTATCCGGGCGGACAATCAGCCCCAGCATTTT.

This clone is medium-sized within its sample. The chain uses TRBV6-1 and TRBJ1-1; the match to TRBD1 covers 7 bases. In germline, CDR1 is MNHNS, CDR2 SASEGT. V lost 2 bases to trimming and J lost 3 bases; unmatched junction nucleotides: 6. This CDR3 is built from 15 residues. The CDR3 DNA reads TGTGCCAGCAGTGAATTTGGGACAGAGTACACTGAAGCTTTCTTT. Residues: CASSEFGTEYTEAFF.

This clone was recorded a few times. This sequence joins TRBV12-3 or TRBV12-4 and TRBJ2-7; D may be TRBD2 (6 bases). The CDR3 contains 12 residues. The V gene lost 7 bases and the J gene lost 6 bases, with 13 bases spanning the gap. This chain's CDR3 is CASKGPGVEQYF. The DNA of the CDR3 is TGTGCCAGCAAGGGTCCGGGGGTCGAGCAGTACTTC.

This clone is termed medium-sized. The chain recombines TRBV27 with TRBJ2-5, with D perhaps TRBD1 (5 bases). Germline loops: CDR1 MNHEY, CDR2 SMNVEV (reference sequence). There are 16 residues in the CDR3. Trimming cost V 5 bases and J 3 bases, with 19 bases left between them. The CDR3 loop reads CASSPIPGSQKETQYF. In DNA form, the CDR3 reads TGTGCCAGCAGTCCCATACCAGGGTCCCAAAAAGAGACCCAGTACTTC.

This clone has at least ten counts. CDR3 sequence reads: CASSTDIGNYGYTF. CDR3 in DNA: TGTGCCAGTAGTACGGACATCGGTAACTATGGCTACACCTTC. V is TRBV19 and J is TRBJ1-2; the D gene is possibly TRBD1 (5 bases). This CDR3 is built from 14 residues. The germline CDR1 and CDR2 sequences are LNHDA and SQIVND (reference sequence). V was shortened by 4 bases and J by 1 base, with 10 bases between the two germline ends.

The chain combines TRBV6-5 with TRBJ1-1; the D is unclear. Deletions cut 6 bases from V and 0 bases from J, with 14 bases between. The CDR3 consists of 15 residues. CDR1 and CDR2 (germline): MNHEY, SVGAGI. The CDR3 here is CASSLRTRVNTEAFF. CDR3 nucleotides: TGTGCCAGCAGCTTACGAACAAGAGTGAACACTGAAGCTTTCTTT.

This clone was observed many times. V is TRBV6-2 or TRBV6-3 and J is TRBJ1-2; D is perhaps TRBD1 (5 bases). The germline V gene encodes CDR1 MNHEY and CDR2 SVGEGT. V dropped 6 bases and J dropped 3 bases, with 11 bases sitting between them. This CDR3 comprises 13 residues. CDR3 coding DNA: TGTGCCAGCAGCCATACGACAGACTATGGCTACACCTTC. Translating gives CASSHTTDYGYTF.

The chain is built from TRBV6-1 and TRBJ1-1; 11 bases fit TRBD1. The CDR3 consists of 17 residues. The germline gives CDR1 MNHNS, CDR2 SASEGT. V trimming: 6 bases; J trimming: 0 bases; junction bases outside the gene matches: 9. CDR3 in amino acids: CASRDGTGGFMNTEAFF. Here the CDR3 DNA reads TGTGCCAGCAGAGACGGGACAGGGGGTTTCATGAACACTGAAGCTTTCTTT.

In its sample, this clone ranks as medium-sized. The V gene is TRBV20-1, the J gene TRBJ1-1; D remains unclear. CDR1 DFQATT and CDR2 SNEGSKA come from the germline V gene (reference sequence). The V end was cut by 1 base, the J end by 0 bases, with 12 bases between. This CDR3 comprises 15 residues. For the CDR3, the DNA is TGCAGTGCTAGAGTTAGTAGAAAGGTGAACACTGAAGCTTTCTTT. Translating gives CSARVSRKVNTEAFF.

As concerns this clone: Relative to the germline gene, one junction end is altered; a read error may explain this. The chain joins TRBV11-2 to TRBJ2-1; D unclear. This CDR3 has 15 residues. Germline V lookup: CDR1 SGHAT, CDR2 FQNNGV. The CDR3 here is CASSLDSGHNNERFF. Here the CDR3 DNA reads TGTGCCAGCAGCTTAGACTCCGGGCACAACAATGAGCGGTTCTTC. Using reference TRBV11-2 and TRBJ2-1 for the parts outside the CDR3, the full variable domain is EAGVAQSPRYKIIEKRQSVAFWCNPISGHATLYWYQQILGQGPKLLIQFQNNGVVDDSQLPKDRFSAERLKGVDSTLKIQPAKLEDSAVYLCASSLDSGHNNERFFGPGTRLTVL.

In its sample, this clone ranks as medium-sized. In DNA, the CDR3 is TGTGCCAGCAGCGTAGAGGGACACATCACCGGGGAGCTGTTTTTT. Its protein is CASSVEGHITGELFF. This chain uses TRBV9 with TRBJ2-2; possible D gene TRBD1, 6 bases. The germline gives CDR1 SGDLS, CDR2 YYNGEE. V was trimmed by 0 bases and J by 4 bases, leaving 10 bases between them. The CDR3 is 15 residues long.

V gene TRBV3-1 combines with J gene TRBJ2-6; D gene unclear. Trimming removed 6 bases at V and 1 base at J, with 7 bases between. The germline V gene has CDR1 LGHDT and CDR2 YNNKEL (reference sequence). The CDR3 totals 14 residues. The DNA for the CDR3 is TGTGCCAGCAGTCGAGCGTCTGGGGCCAACGTCCTGACTTTC. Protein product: CASSRASGANVLTF.

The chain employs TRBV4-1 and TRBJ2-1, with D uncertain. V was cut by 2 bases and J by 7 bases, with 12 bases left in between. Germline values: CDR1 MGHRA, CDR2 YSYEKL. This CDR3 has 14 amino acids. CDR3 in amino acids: CASSQLRLQNEQFF. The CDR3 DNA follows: TGCGCCAGCAGCCAACTACGACTCCAAAATGAGCAGTTCTTC.

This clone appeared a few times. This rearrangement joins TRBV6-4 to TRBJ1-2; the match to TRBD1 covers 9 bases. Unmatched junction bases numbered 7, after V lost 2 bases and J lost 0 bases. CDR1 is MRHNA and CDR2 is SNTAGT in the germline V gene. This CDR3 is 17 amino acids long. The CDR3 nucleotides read TGTGCCAGCAGTGACGGGACAGGGATCGAGACTAACTATGGCTACACCTTC. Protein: CASSDGTGIETNYGYTF.

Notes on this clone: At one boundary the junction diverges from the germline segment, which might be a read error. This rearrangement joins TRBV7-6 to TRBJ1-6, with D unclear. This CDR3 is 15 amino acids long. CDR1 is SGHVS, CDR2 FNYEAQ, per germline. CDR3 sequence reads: CANSLGQHPNSPLHF. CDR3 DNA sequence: TGTGCCAACAGCTTAGGGCAGCACCCTAATTCACCCCTCCACTTT.

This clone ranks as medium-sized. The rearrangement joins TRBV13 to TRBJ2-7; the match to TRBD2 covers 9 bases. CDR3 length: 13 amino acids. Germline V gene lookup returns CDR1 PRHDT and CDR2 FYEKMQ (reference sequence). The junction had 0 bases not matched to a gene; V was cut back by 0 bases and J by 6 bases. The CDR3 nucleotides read TGTGCCAGCAGCTTAGGACTAGCGGGCGAGCAGTACTTC. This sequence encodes CASSLGLAGEQYF.